A single sample is the source of the 14 T cell receptor beta chains below, sequenced in a study of persistence of HIV-infected CD4 T cells. Sequencing used immunoSEQ version 4 in survey mode. The table came from immunoSEQ multiplex PCR; TCRdb's copy has only in-frame clones and leaves some out. The sample contains tens of thousands of clones, around 82% of which appear only once. The stimulus was an HIV-1 Gag 15-mer peptide pool, around 1.1 ug/peptide/mL. CD40L/CD69 double-negative CD45RO-high memory CD4+ T cells were collected. No antigen has been identified for these receptors. Specimen: CD4+ T cells sorted from PBMCs after roughly 18-hour stimulation, collected from a patient who received antiretroviral therapy. The origin of the receptors is an adult man with HIV who was CMV-seropositive.

The genes are TRBV19 and TRBJ1-1; D ambiguous. The V and J ends lost 7 bases and 8 bases respectively, with 11 bases between them. The CDR3 consists of 11 residues. Germline values: CDR1 LNHDA, CDR2 SQIVND (reference sequence). CDR3 in amino acids: CASIRRGEAFF. In DNA, the CDR3 is TGTGCCAGTATCCGGCGCGGGGAAGCTTTCTTT. The variable domain in full, with the rest retrieved from reference TRBV19 and TRBJ1-1, is DGGITQSPKYLFRKEGQNVTLSCEQNLNHDAMYWYRQDPGQGLRLIYYSQIVNDFQKGDIAEGYSVSREKKESFPLTVTSAQKNPTAFYLCASIRRGEAFFGQGTRLTVV.

The chain recombines TRBV10-1 with TRBJ1-1; D is ambiguous. The CDR3 is 13 residues long. The V gene's germline CDR1 is WNHNN and CDR2 SYGVQD (reference sequence). V was pared by 8 bases and J by 1 base, with 11 bases between. Here the CDR3 DNA reads TGCGCCAGCTCCACCTCTGGGAACACTGAAGCTTTCTTT. Translated: CASSTSGNTEAFF.

This clone came up once. The chain carries TRBV6-5 and TRBJ1-1, with 7 bases fitting TRBD1. This CDR3 has 15 residues. V lost 3 bases to trimming and J lost 5 bases; unmatched junction nucleotides: 9. Germline CDR1 and CDR2: MNHEY and SVGAGI. CDR3 amino acids: CASSYPRGGRTEAFF. For the CDR3, the DNA is TGTGCCAGCAGTTATCCGAGAGGGGGCCGAACTGAAGCTTTCTTT.

V and J are TRBV5-1 and TRBJ1-1, with TRBD1 as a possible D gene (5 bases). CDR1 SGHRS and CDR2 YFSETQ come from the germline V gene. The CDR3 is made up of 15 amino acids. V was trimmed by 1 base and J by 5 bases, leaving 15 bases between them. In nucleotides, the CDR3 is TGCGCCAGCAGCTTGATTACAGGCGGGAGGACTGAAGCTTTCTTT. This gives the protein CASSLITGGRTEAFF.

The J gene is TRBJ2-5, the V gene TRBV9, with 12 nucleotides matching TRBD2. The CDR3 has 15 amino acids. Per the germline V gene, CDR1 is SGDLS and CDR2 is YYNGEE. J lost 4 bases, V lost 2 bases, and 3 bases had no gene match. The CDR3 DNA follows: TGTGCCAGCAGCGTGGGGACTAGCGGGCGAGAGACCCAGTACTTC. This gives the protein CASSVGTSGRETQYF. Combining the CDR3 with reference TRBV9 and TRBJ2-5 gives the whole variable domain DSGVTQTPKHLITATGQRVTLRCSPRSGDLSVYWYQQSLDQGLQFLIQYYNGEERAKGNILERFSAQQFPDLHSELNLSSLELGDSALYFCASSVGTSGRETQYFGPGTRLLVL.

This clone was detected only a few times. The V call is TRBV5-1, the J call TRBJ2-3; D unclear. Germline CDR1 reads SGHRS; CDR2 reads YFSETQ. V lost 5 bases to trimming and J lost 4 bases, with 14 bases between them. CDR3 length: 14 amino acids. As DNA, the CDR3 is TGCGCCAGCAGGCAGGATCTGTTTTCAGATACGCAGTATTTT. Protein product: CASRQDLFSDTQYF.

The chain employs TRBV2 and TRBJ2-5; 10 bases map to TRBD1. The germline V gene encodes CDR1 SNHLY and CDR2 FYNNEI. With V trimmed by 6 bases and J by 3 bases, 10 bases remained unmatched. This CDR3 is built from 16 residues. The CDR3 spells CASRLFPGTGEETQYF. CDR3 sequence (DNA): TGTGCCAGCAGACTCTTCCCCGGGACAGGGGAAGAGACCCAGTACTTC.

The chain carries TRBV18 and TRBJ1-6, with D perhaps matching TRBD1 (5 bases). Trimming took off 3 bases at V and 5 bases at J, with 11 bases between the two ends. Germline V gene data show CDR1 as KGHSH and CDR2 as LQKENI. CDR3 size: 15 residues. The CDR3 bases are TGTGCCAGCTCACCGACGGGGGTGGATAATTCACCCCTCCACTTT. Translated: CASSPTGVDNSPLHF.

V gene TRBV19 combines with J gene TRBJ2-7; D may be TRBD1 (7 bases). CDR1 LNHDA and CDR2 SQIVND come from the germline V gene (reference sequence). The CDR3 runs 15 residues. Trimming left V 5 bases short and J 0 bases short, with 14 bases between. The CDR3 region is CASSATGTLSYEQYF. CDR3 sequence (DNA): TGTGCCAGTAGTGCGACAGGGACTCTCTCCTACGAGCAGTACTTC.

This rearrangement joins TRBV18 to TRBJ2-7; the match to TRBD1 covers 7 bases. The CDR3 runs 14 residues. V lost 6 bases, J lost 13 bases, and 18 bases stayed unmatched. Germline assignment: CDR1 KGHSH and CDR2 LQKENI. CDR3 sequence: CASSPGQEFNSDYF. In DNA form, the CDR3 reads TGTGCCAGCTCGCCAGGACAGGAGTTTAACAGTGATTACTTC.

V usage is TRBV7-2 and J usage is TRBJ2-7, with 9 nucleotides matching TRBD2. V was clipped by 5 bases and J by 7 bases; unmatched bases: 0. Germline loops: CDR1 SGHTA, CDR2 FQGNSA. The CDR3 runs to 11 residues. CDR3 sequence (DNA): TGTGCCAGCAGCAGCGGGGGGGAGCAGTACTTC. Translating it yields CASSSGGEQYF.

The chain uses TRBV6-5 and TRBJ2-7, with 8 bases that match TRBD1. The ends lost 7 bases at V and 6 bases at J; junction bases unmatched: 14. This CDR3 is 15 amino acids long. The germline V gene has CDR1 MNHEY and CDR2 SVGAGI. The CDR3 DNA sequence: TGTGCCAGCATCGGCCCCCGGACAGGGACCTCCGAGCAGTACTTC. Its translation is CASIGPRTGTSEQYF.

The rearrangement uses TRBV7-9 and TRBJ1-4; a weak D match, TRBD1 (6 bases). CDR1 is SEHNR, CDR2 FQNEAQ, per germline (reference sequence). Trimming shortened V by 5 bases and J by 7 bases, and 17 bases separated the two germline ends. The CDR3 runs 15 residues. DNA for the CDR3: TGTGCCAGCAGCCTTGGACAGACTAAAGGTGAAAAACTGTTTTTT. Amino acid sequence: CASSLGQTKGEKLFF.

This chain links TRBV5-1 with TRBJ1-2, with D possibly being TRBD1 (6 bases). Germline lookup yields CDR1 SGHRS and CDR2 YFSETQ. V was clipped by 4 bases and J by 0 bases, with 16 bases between them. The CDR3 runs to 16 residues. In nucleotides, the CDR3 is TGCGCCAGCAGCCCAGGGACACTCCGAGCTAACTATGGCTACACCTTC. Protein sequence: CASSPGTLRANYGYTF.